This T cell receptor beta chain was obtained from a study of blood T cell repertoires in COVID-19. The assay was immunoSEQ multiplex PCR, and TCRdb's table has in-frame clones only and misses some. The table has 310,000 or so clones, around 86% seen once. The source of this sequence is a man between 50 and 59 years old with active or convalescent COVID-19. Specimen: peripheral blood.

Here the CDR3 reads CASRTQWGDYGYTF. The CDR3 DNA reads as TGTGCCAGCAGGACCCAGTGGGGGGACTATGGCTACACCTTC. V is TRBV7-9 and J is TRBJ1-2; tentative D call: TRBD1 (5 bases). Germline loops: CDR1 SEHNR, CDR2 FQNEAQ (reference sequence). V lost 6 bases to trimming and J lost 3 bases, with 14 bases between them. The CDR3 is 14 residues long.